What follows is one TCR beta chain and its context. This clonotype has only a few counts. Its antigen is currently not known. Within one base of it there is no much larger clone, and no base qualities were kept. Donors were around 37 systemically healthy Caucasian individuals from Russia aged about 6 to 100 years. Approximately 11 milliliters of peripheral blood were drawn from each donor into EDTA-treated Vacutainer tubes. Ficoll-Paque density-gradient centrifugation was used to isolate PBMCs, with at least 6.5 million per sample. Trizol reagent was used to extract total RNA from PBMCs, with at least 5.5 micrograms per sample. For every donor, flow cytometry on a PBMC aliquot measured the percentage of naive CD45RAhigh/CD27high T cells. The data stem from a study of blood T cells in healthy people across ages (dated by TCRdb to the mid-2010s). General notes on the study: Template switching captured roughly one uniquely barcoded TCR beta cDNA molecule per two T cells in model experiments. For two donors (one aged 18 to 30 and one aged 80 or older), the study analyzed two additional independent replicas of 1 million unique cDNA reads from the same blood draw. Using deep sequencing normalized with unique cDNA molecular identifiers, the study measured how TCR beta repertoire diversity changes with age. To avoid experimental bias, donors of different ages were distributed randomly across sequencing lanes. The donors were divided into four age groups: young (average roughly 15 years), middle-aged (roughly 40), aged (about 60) and long-lived (82). Beyond this particular receptor, the publication reports: Donor CMV infection status was unknown, potentially confounding age-related changes in expanded clonotypes. Observed TCR beta diversity per million T cells fell roughly linearly with age, and a significant reduction was already apparent by age roughly 41. Total diversity estimates from one million sequenced T cells were considered lower bounds and underestimates. Conclusive comparison of naive and antigen-experienced compartments was prevented by the profiling of bulk unsorted PBMCs. The long-lived group showed more naive CD4+ T cells, fewer expanded clones and increased TCR diversity than the aged group, suggesting age selection. There was a strong correlation between observed TCR beta diversity and the percentage of naive T cells measured by flow cytometry.

The library was prepared using 5' RACE. Sequencing relied on an Illumina HiSeq 2500. A second PCR of roughly 7 to 11 cycles was performed with a sample-barcoded 5' primer and a J-beta primer mix. A template-switch 5' adaptor carrying 12 random nucleotides introduced a unique molecular identifier onto each TCR beta cDNA molecule. Each sample yielded at least 2.5 million CDR3-containing paired-end reads. The Mint cDNA synthesis kit, primed by a TRBC-specific oligonucleotide, was used to synthesize first-strand cDNA from all RNA. After uracil-DNA glycosylase treatment, a first 18-cycle PCR used universal primers M1SS and BC2_uni_R on all cDNA. The study's own analysis went as follows. Normalization of each sample was performed by random selection of 1 million high-quality reads, each carrying a distinct molecular identifier. Instead of being binned into consensus sequences, reads with shared molecular identifiers were discarded. MiTCR, set to a Q25 quality threshold and the strictest error-elimination algorithm, was used for CDR3 identification, clonotype clustering and error correction. A nonparametric unseen species model with Euler transformation was used to estimate a lower bound on total TCR beta diversity. In-frame beta chains were kept once TCRdb had trimmed the public reads at Q25 with fastp and called clones with MiXCR. Every distinct CDR3 protein forms one entry, paired with its most common genes and DNA. The V and J calls were determined by TCRdb, not by the authors. The sample table records 780,000 or so distinct CDR3 sequences; just over 55% of these occur just once. The ten largest account for around 25% of the sample.

The material sequenced was blood. This TCR was sampled from a man aged 35-49 years in good health.

The DNA reads TGTGCCAGCAGTGTGGGTCAAGCCACAGATACGCAGTATTTT. It encodes CASSVGQATDTQYF. The rearranged chain carries TRBV6-4 and TRBJ2-3; no D segment can be confidently identified. The V and J ends are trimmed by 4 bases and 2 bases, leaving 10 bases between them. From the germline V gene, CDR1 is MRHNA and CDR2 is SNTAGT. The CDR3 runs 14 amino acids, cysteine and phenylalanine included. Only the CDR3 DNA stays, 42 bases, in frame from base 1.